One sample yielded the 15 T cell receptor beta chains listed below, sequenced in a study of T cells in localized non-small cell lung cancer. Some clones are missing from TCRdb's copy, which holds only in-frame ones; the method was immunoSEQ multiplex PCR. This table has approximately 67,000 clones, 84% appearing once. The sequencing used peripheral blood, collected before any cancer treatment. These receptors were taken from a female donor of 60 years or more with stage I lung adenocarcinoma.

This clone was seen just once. CDR3 region: CASSRTIAGKETQYF. The DNA for the CDR3 is TGTGCCAGCAGTCGAACTATAGCGGGAAAAGAGACCCAGTACTTC. The rearrangement links TRBV7-2 to TRBJ2-5, with 8 nucleotides matching TRBD2. The junction had 9 bases not matched to a gene; V was cut back by 6 bases and J by 3 bases. The CDR3 length is 15 residues. Per the germline V gene, CDR1 is SGHTA and CDR2 is FQGNSA.

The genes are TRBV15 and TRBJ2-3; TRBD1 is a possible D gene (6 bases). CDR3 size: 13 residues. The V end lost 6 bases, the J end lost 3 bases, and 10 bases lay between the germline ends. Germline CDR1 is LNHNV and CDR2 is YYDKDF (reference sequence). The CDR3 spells CATREQGTDTQYF. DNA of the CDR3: TGTGCCACCAGGGAACAGGGTACAGATACGCAGTATTTT. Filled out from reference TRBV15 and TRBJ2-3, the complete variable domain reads DAMVIQNPRYQVTQFGKPVTLSCSQTLNHNVMYWYQQKSSQAPKLLFHYYDKDFNNEADTPDNFQSRRPNTSFCFLDIRSPGLGDTAMYLCATREQGTDTQYFGPGTRLTVL.

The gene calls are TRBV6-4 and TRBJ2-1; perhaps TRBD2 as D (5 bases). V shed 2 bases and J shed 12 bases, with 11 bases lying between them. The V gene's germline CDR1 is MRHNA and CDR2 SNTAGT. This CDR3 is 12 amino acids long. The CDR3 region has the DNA TGTGCCAGCAGTGACGGCGGGTTGGTGCAGTTCTTC. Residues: CASSDGGLVQFF.

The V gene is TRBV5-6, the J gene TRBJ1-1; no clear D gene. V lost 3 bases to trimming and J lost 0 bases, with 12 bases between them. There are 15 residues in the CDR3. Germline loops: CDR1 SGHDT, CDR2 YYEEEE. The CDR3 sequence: CASSSVQSMNTEAFF. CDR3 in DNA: TGTGCCAGCAGCTCAGTGCAGTCCATGAACACTGAAGCTTTCTTT.

In DNA form, the CDR3 reads TGTGCCAGCAGCCATCTAGGGGAAAAACTGTTTTTT. This gives the protein CASSHLGEKLFF. The V call is TRBV6-1, the J call TRBJ1-4; D ambiguous. CDR3 length: 12 amino acids. The germline V gene has CDR1 MNHNS and CDR2 SASEGT. V lost 6 bases and J lost 8, with 10 bases in between.

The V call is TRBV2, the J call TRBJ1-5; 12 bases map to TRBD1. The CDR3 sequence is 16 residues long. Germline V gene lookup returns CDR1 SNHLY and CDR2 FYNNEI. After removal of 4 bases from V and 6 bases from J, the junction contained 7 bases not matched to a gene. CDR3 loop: CASSAGQGARGQPQHF. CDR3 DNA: TGTGCCAGCAGTGCGGGACAGGGGGCGCGAGGTCAGCCCCAGCATTTT.

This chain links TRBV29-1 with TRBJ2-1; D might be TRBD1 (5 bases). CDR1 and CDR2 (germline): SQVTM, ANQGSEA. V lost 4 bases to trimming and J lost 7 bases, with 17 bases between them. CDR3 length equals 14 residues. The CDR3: CSVGQPGGTNEQFF. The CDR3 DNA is TGCAGCGTTGGACAGCCCGGTGGTACAAATGAGCAGTTCTTC.

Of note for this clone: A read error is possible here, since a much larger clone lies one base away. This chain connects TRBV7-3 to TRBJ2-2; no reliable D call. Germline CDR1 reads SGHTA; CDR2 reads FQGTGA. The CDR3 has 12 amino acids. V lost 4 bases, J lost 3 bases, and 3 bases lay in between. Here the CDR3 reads CASSSYTGELFF. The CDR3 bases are TGTGCCAGCAGCTCCTACACCGGGGAGCTGTTTTTT.

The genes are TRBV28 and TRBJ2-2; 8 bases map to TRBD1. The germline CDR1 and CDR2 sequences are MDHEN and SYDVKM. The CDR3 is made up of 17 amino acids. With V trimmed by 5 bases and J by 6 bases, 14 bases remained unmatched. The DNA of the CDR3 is TGTGCCAGCAGTCCTCCCCTCGACAGGGGAAGGGCCGGGGAGCTGTTTTTT. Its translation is CASSPPLDRGRAGELFF. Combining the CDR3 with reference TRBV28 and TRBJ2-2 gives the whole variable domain DVKVTQSSRYLVKRTGEKVFLECVQDMDHENMFWYRQDPGLGLRLIYFSYDVKMKEKGDIPEGYSVSREKKERFSLILESASTNQTSMYLCASSPPLDRGRAGELFFGEGSRLTVL.

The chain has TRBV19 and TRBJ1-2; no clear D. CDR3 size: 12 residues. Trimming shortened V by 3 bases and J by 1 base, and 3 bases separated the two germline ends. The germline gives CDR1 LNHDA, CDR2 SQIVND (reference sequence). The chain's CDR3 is CASSMSNYGYTF. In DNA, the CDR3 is TGTGCCAGTAGTATGAGTAACTATGGCTACACCTTC.

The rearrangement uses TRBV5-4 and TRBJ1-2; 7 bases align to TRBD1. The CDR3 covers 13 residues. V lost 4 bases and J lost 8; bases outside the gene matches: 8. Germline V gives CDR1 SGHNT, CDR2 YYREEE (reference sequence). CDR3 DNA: TGTGCCAGCAGCGTAGGGGGCGCGGAAGGCTACACCTTC. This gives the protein CASSVGGAEGYTF. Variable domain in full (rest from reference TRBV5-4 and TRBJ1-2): ETGVTQSPTHLIKTRGQQVTLRCSSQSGHNTVSWYQQALGQGPQFIFQYYREEENGRGNFPPRFSGLQFPNYSSELNVNALELDDSALYLCASSVGGAEGYTFGSGTRLTVV.

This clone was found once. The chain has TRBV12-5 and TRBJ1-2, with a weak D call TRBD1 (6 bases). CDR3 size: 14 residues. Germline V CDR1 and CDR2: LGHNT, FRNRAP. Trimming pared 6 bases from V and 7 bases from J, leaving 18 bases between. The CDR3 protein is CASGPGGRVFGYTF. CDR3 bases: TGTGCTAGTGGCCCCGGGGGGCGCGTTTTTGGCTACACCTTC.

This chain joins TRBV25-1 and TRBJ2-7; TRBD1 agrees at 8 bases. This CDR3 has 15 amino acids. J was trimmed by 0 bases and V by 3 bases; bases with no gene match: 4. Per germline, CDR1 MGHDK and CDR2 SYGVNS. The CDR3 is CASSDSGQGSYEQYF. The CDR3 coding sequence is TGTGCCAGCAGTGATTCTGGACAGGGCTCCTACGAGCAGTACTTC.

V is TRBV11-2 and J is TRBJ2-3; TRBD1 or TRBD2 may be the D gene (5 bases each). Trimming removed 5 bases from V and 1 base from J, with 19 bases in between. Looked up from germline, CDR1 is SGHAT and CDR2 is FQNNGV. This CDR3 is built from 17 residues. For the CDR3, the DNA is TGTGCCAGCAGCCCATCGGGACCTCTAGGGGGCACAGATACGCAGTATTTT. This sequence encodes CASSPSGPLGGTDTQYF.

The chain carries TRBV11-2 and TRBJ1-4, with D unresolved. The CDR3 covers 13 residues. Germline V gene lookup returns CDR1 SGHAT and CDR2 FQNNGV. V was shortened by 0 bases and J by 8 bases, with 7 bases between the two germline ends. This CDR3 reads CASSLDRREKLFF. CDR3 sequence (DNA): TGTGCCAGCAGCTTAGATCGAAGGGAAAAACTGTTTTTT.